This is a list of T cell receptor beta chains from one sample in a study of cytomegalovirus exposure and HLA in healthy donors. Data came from immunoSEQ multiplex PCR; TCRdb stores just in-frame clones and leaves some out. The repertoire consists of 100,000 to 150,000 clones, with around 82% occurring once and the leading ten covering around 1.3%. Sequenced material: PBMCs. These receptor sequences come from a female donor in good health and CMV-seronegative. The CDR3 runs from the conserved cysteine through the conserved F or W. The order of the fields is V gene, D gene, J gene, clone size, CDR3 length, CDR3 DNA, CDR3 protein. The D gene is left open where the match is weak. Part of the rows lack a size; the others show once, few, many or a class for expanded clones.

TRBV19	TRBD1	TRBJ1-2	-	13	TGTGCCAGTGCCGGGACAGGGGGCGATTTAGGCACCTTC	CASAGTGGDLGTF
TRBV19	-	TRBJ2-1	few	13	TGTGCCAGTAGTAGCCAACTAGGCGATGAGCAGTTCTTC	CASSSQLGDEQFF
TRBV27	-	TRBJ2-7	-	13	TGTGCCAGCAGTTTGGTAGCGATTGGCGAGCAGTACTTC	CASSLVAIGEQYF
TRBV2	-	TRBJ1-1	-	14	TGTGCCAGTACAGGGATTAGTGCGAGCACTGAAGCTTTCTTT	CASTGISASTEAFF
TRBV30	-	TRBJ1-1	-	14	TGTGCCTGGAGTAGGGGGAGGGAGAACACTGAAGCTTTCTTT	CAWSRGRENTEAFF
TRBV7-8	TRBD1	TRBJ2-3	-	13	TGTGCCAGCATAGGGACAGGGGAAGATACGCAGTATTTT	CASIGTGEDTQYF
TRBV29-1	-	TRBJ1-1	few	13	TGCAGCGTCGGTGACAGCATGAACACTGAAGCTTTCTTT	CSVGDSMNTEAFF
TRBV29-1	TRBD1	TRBJ1-1	-	12	TGCAGCGGGAACCAGGGGGCGATTGAAGCTTTCTTT	CSGNQGAIEAFF
TRBV7-9	TRBD2	TRBJ2-7	-	16	TGTTCCAGCAGCTTGGGACTAGCGGAACGCCCCTACGAGCAGTACTTC	CSSSLGLAERPYEQYF
TRBV9	-	TRBJ2-1	-	16	TGTGCCAGCAGCTATGGGGCAGGGCGCTCCTACAATGAGCAGTTCTTC	CASSYGAGRSYNEQFF
TRBV9	-	TRBJ1-6	-	16	TGTGCCAGCAGCGTCACAGGGATGGCCTATAATTCACCCCTCCACTTT	CASSVTGMAYNSPLHF
TRBV5-4	TRBD2	TRBJ2-1	few	15	TGTGCCAGCAGCTTGCTGAGCGGGAGTGGCAATGAGCAGTTCTTC	CASSLLSGSGNEQFF
TRBV30	TRBD1	TRBJ1-1	-	14	TGTGCCTGGAGTGTAGACAGGGTTATCACTGAAGCTTTCTTT	CAWSVDRVITEAFF
TRBV11-2	-	TRBJ2-3	-	17	TGTGCCAGCAGCTTAGCAGGCGGAGGGGCGAGCACAGATACGCAGTATTTT	CASSLAGGGASTDTQYF
TRBV19	TRBD1	TRBJ1-1	-	15	TGTGCCAGTAGGGATTACGGGACAGGGGACACTGAAGCTTTCTTT	CASRDYGTGDTEAFF
TRBV29-1	TRBD1	TRBJ2-2	-	14	TGCAGCGTTCGGGGACAGGAATTCTCCGGGGAGCTGTTTTTT	CSVRGQEFSGELFF
TRBV7-9	-	TRBJ2-3	-	13	TGTGCCAGCAGCTTGGCCCGCACAGATACGCAGTATTTT	CASSLARTDTQYF
TRBV27	-	TRBJ1-2	-	14	TGTGCCAGCACCACAGGATACCCTAACTATGGCTACACCTTC	CASTTGYPNYGYTF
TRBV6-5	-	TRBJ2-2	-	12	TGTGCCAGCACTGGTGCGCCCGGGGAGCTGTTTTTT	CASTGAPGELFF
TRBV11-2	-	TRBJ1-2	few	18	TGTGCCAGCAGCTTAGGGTACGGCAGCGTACTCACTAACTATGGCTACACCTTC	CASSLGYGSVLTNYGYTF
TRBV10-3	-	TRBJ2-7	-	13	TGTGCCATCAGTCCAGGGCTCCCGTACGAGCAGTACTTC	CAISPGLPYEQYF
TRBV6-5	-	TRBJ2-5	once	12	TGTGCCGCAAGGGGAGGTGAAGAGACCCAGTACTTC	CAARGGEETQYF
TRBV10-2	-	TRBJ1-1	-	13	TGCGCCAGCCGCAAGACAGGGAACACTGAAGCTTTCTTT	CASRKTGNTEAFF
TRBV4-1	-	TRBJ2-7	-	16	TGCGCCAGCAGCTCCCACCAGCCGGACACCCTATACGAGCAGTACTTC	CASSSHQPDTLYEQYF
TRBV7-8	TRBD1	TRBJ1-2	-	17	TGTGCCAGCAGCGCCCGGGACAGGAGTTCCTACGCCCATCCTATCGCCTTC	CASSARDRSSYAHPIAF
TRBV4-1	TRBD2	TRBJ2-5	-	19	TGCGCCAGCAGCCAGTCTATCGGGACTAGCGGGGGGGTCCGGGAGACCCAGTACTTC	CASSQSIGTSGGVRETQYF
TRBV9	-	TRBJ2-2	once	15	TGTGCCAGCAGCGTAATTGAAGGAGCTACCGGGGAGCTGTTTTTT	CASSVIEGATGELFF
TRBV4-1	-	TRBJ2-5	-	16	TGCGCCAGCAGCCAAGATTCCCGTGGCGGGGCAGAGACCCAGTACTTC	CASSQDSRGGAETQYF
TRBV5-4	TRBD1	TRBJ1-1	-	15	TGTGCCAGCAGCTGGGCGGGACAGTTGAACACTGAAGCTTTCTTT	CASSWAGQLNTEAFF
TRBV2	-	TRBJ1-6	few	14	TGTGCCAGCAGGACGGCAGGGGCAAATTCACCCCTCCACTTT	CASRTAGANSPLHF
TRBV5-6	-	TRBJ2-7	-	12	TGTGCCAGCAGCATTGGCGGGAATGAGCAGTACTTC	CASSIGGNEQYF
TRBV28	-	TRBJ2-7	-	15	TGTGCCAGCAGTTCTCCGGAACTAGGCGGCTACGAGCAGTACTTC	CASSSPELGGYEQYF
TRBV19	TRBD2	TRBJ2-1	-	15	TGTGCCAGTAGTGGACTAGCGGGAGGGATTGGTGAGCAGTTCTTC	CASSGLAGGIGEQFF
TRBV7-2	-	TRBJ2-5	once	14	TGTGCCAGCAGCTTAGCGGCCAGGAAAGAGACCCAGTACTTC	CASSLAARKETQYF
TRBV19	-	TRBJ2-1	-	15	TGTGCCAGTAACCCGAAACCCACAGGGATGGGTGAGCAGTTCTTC	CASNPKPTGMGEQFF
TRBV5-1	-	TRBJ2-5	-	13	TGCGCCAGCAGCTTGACGGGAGAAGAGACCCAGTACTTC	CASSLTGEETQYF
TRBV7-8	-	TRBJ2-7	-	14	TGTGCCAGCAGCTTAAGATCTACAGGCGCCGAGCAGTACTTC	CASSLRSTGAEQYF
TRBV28	-	TRBJ1-2	-	16	TGTGCCAGCAACCCCCCCGGGCAAAACAGGGACCGTGGCTACACCTTC	CASNPPGQNRDRGYTF
TRBV28	-	TRBJ2-2	-	13	TGTGCCAGCAGGACAGGGAGGAGCGGGGAGCTGTTTTTT	CASRTGRSGELFF
TRBV4-1	TRBD1	TRBJ2-5	-	16	TGCGCCAGCAGGCCGACCGGGACAGGGTTCCAAGAGACCCAGTACTTC	CASRPTGTGFQETQYF
TRBV7-9	-	TRBJ2-7	-	14	TGTGCCAGCAGCGTCGACAGGAACCACTACGAGCAGTACTTC	CASSVDRNHYEQYF
TRBV5-8	TRBD1	TRBJ2-3	few	15	TGTGCCAGCAGAGCTTTGGGACAGGGGCCCGATACGCAGTATTTT	CASRALGQGPDTQYF
TRBV4-2	-	TRBJ2-7	-	16	TGTGCCAGCAGCCCCCAGGGGGGCGGGACCGTCTACGAGCAGTACTTC	CASSPQGGGTVYEQYF
TRBV5-1	TRBD2	TRBJ2-3	few	17	TGCGCCAGCAGCTTGGTGATCCCGGGACTACGCACAGATACGCAGTATTTT	CASSLVIPGLRTDTQYF
TRBV5-1	TRBD2	TRBJ2-5	-	16	TGCGCCAGCAGCGCTGCCAGCGGGAGAGGTGTGGAGACCCAGTACTTC	CASSAASGRGVETQYF
TRBV6-4	-	TRBJ1-1	few	15	TGTGCCAGCAGTGACCCCGGGGGGGCGTTGACTGAAGCTTTCTTT	CASSDPGGALTEAFF